The 13 T cell receptor beta chains below come from one sample, sequenced in a study of CXCR3-negative and CXCR3-positive naive CD8 T cells. 5' RACE with UMI labels generated the TRB cDNA libraries. TCRdb reanalyzed the 5' RACE reads, giving one entry per CDR3 protein sequence and no DNA. The table lists approximately 52,000 distinct CDR3 sequences. Material for sequencing was memory CD8+ T cells from blood. These receptors all come from a human donor in good health. Some clones in this sample may be carry-over from other donors' samples.

This chain connects TRBV4-1 to TRBJ1-5; the D call of TRBD1 rests on TCRdb alone, since no DNA is present to check it. In germline, CDR1 is MGHRA, CDR2 YSYEKL. The CDR3 has 15 amino acids. The CDR3 sequence: CASSPRIEWTQPQHF.

This chain's CDR3 is CASSLKTAPGAGELFF. The chain carries TRBV28 and TRBJ2-2; without DNA, the TCRdb call of TRBD1 cannot be checked. The germline CDR1 and CDR2 sequences are MDHEN and SYDVKM. This CDR3 is built from 16 residues.

This rearrangement joins TRBV13 to TRBJ1-3; TCRdb's assignment of TRBD1 cannot be checked, as there is no DNA. CDR1 is PRHDT and CDR2 is FYEKMQ in the germline V gene (reference sequence). The CDR3 covers 18 residues. The CDR3 loop is CASSLGGDSLFAGNTIYF.

The chain uses TRBV3-1 and TRBJ2-1; no DNA is available, so the TRBD2 call from TCRdb remains unchecked. The CDR3 totals 17 residues. Germline-derived CDR1 and CDR2 are LGHDT and YNNKEL (reference sequence). The CDR3 sequence is CASSQERVGVGYNEQFF.

V and J are TRBV6-4 and TRBJ2-1; TCRdb indicates TRBD1, and absent DNA this call remains unverified. The CDR3 spans 19 residues. Germline V CDR1 and CDR2: MRHNA, SNTAGT. The CDR3: CASSKLNLGTGSARNEQFF.

The rearrangement joins TRBV9 to TRBJ2-1; TCRdb's D call of TRBD2 is untestable without DNA. The CDR3 covers 16 residues. Germline V gives CDR1 SGDLS, CDR2 YYNGEE. The CDR3 sequence: CASSVGAGVSYNEQFF.

V usage is TRBV2 and J usage is TRBJ2-5; the D call from TCRdb, TRBD2, cannot be confirmed without DNA. Germline assignment: CDR1 SNHLY and CDR2 FYNNEI. The CDR3 has 15 residues. The chain's CDR3 is CASSEGGSGQETQYF.

The chain links TRBV6-6 to TRBJ2-7; TCRdb's D gene call, TRBD1, goes unchecked for lack of DNA. Looked up from germline, CDR1 is MNHNY and CDR2 is SVGAGI (reference sequence). The CDR3 runs 14 residues. This CDR3 reads CASSRPTGGSEQYF.

The chain links TRBV14 to TRBJ2-2; TCRdb indicates TRBD1, and absent DNA this call remains unverified. Germline CDR1 SGHDN, CDR2 FVKESK. CDR3 size: 14 residues. The CDR3 sequence: CASSRTGLFGELFF.

The gene calls are TRBV29-1 and TRBJ2-3; absent DNA, TCRdb's TRBD1 call cannot be checked. Germline V gene lookup returns CDR1 SQVTM and CDR2 ANQGSEA. The CDR3 extends over 14 amino acids. The CDR3: CSVDETGITDTQYF.

V and J are TRBV28 and TRBJ1-5; the TCRdb D gene call, TRBD1, has no DNA to confirm it. Germline V gene lookup returns CDR1 MDHEN and CDR2 SYDVKM. The CDR3 consists of 14 residues. The CDR3 loop is CASSLSGFHQPQHF.

This sequence joins TRBV28 and TRBJ2-4; absent DNA, TCRdb's TRBD1 call cannot be checked. There are 15 residues in the CDR3. Germline V lookup: CDR1 MDHEN, CDR2 SYDVKM. The CDR3 here is CASSPRGPSRDIQYF. Looking up the rest from reference TRBV28 and TRBJ2-4 gives the full variable domain: DVKVTQSSRYLVKRTGEKVFLECVQDMDHENMFWYRQDPGLGLRLIYFSYDVKMKEKGDIPEGYSVSREKKERFSLILESASTNQTSMYLCASSPRGPSRDIQYFGAGTRLSVL.

V usage is TRBV7-8 and J usage is TRBJ2-7; TCRdb's D call of TRBD1 is untestable without DNA. This CDR3 contains 15 residues. CDR1 is SGHVS, CDR2 FQNEAQ, per germline. The CDR3: CASSLEDILYERQYF. The full variable domain, in which reference TRBV7-8 and TRBJ2-7 provide the parts outside the CDR3, is GAGVSQSPRYKVAKRGQDVALRCDPISGHVSLFWYQQALGQGPEFLTYFQNEAQLDKSGLPSDRFFAERPEGSVSTLKIQRTQQEDSAVYLCASSLEDILYERQYFGPGTRLTVT.